The clone carrying this T cell receptor (beta chain) was seen repeatedly, ten times or more. MiXCR was used by TCRdb to re-call the PCR reads. The profile covers roughly 20,000 clones, with 25% to 35% appearing a single time and 13% taken by the ten largest. This CDR3 has 16 residues. In germline, CDR1 is SGHDN, CDR2 FVKESK. Trimming removed 0 bases from V and 4 bases from J, with 13 bases in between. The sample originates from a study of metastatic and nonmetastatic thyroid tumors. Patients had received no treatment of any kind before thyroid surgery. This chain connects TRBV14 to TRBJ2-1, with D tentatively TRBD2 (6 bases). Sequenced: tumor tissue. The sequence was collected from a female donor with papillary thyroid cancer or a benign thyroid nodule (not recorded which). Some clones in this sample may be carry-over from other donors' samples. CDR3 residues: CASSQDLAGPYNEQFF. The CDR3 DNA reads as TGTGCCAGCAGCCAAGATCTGGCGGGACCTTACAATGAGCAGTTCTTC.